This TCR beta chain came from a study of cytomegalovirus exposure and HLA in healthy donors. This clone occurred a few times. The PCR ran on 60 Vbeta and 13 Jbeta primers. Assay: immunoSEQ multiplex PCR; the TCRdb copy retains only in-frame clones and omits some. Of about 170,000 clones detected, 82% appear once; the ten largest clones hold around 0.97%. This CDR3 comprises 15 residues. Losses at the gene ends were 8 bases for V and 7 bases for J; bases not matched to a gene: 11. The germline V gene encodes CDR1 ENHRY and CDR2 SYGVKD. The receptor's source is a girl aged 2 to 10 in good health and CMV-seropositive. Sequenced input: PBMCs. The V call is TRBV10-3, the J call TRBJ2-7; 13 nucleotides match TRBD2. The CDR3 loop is CAIETSGRADREQYF. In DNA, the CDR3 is TGTGCCATCGAAACTAGCGGGAGGGCCGATCGGGAGCAGTACTTC.